A selection of T cell receptor beta chains follows, all from one sample in a study of T cell repertoires in aging, cancer and after chemotherapy. TCRdb itself ran the multiplex PCR reads through MiXCR, one entry per CDR3 protein. The sample has around 12,000 distinct CDR3 sequences, approximately 34% seen once. The sequenced sample consisted of blood. Every receptor here comes from a human donor in good health. The donor label of this sample is uncertain. The CDR3 runs from the conserved cysteine through the conserved F or W. The order of the fields is CDR3 protein, CDR3 DNA, D gene, clone size, CDR3 length, J gene, V gene. The D gene is left open where the match is weak. Only some rows state a clone size, as once, few, many or a class for expanded clones.

CDR3: CASSLALAETQYF; DNA: TGTGCCAGCAGCTTAGCGTTAGCAGAGACCCAGTACTTC; D: .; size: .; length: 13; J: TRBJ2-5; V: TRBV7-4
CDR3: CAWSPRETVAKNIQYF; DNA: TGTGCCTGGAGCCCCCGGGAGACGGTAGCCAAAAACATTCAGTACTTC; D: .; size: few; length: 16; J: TRBJ2-4; V: TRBV30
CDR3: CASSLRRTGGAETQYF; DNA: TGTGCCAGCAGCTTAAGGCGGACGGGGGGGGCAGAGACCCAGTACTTC; D: TRBD2; size: .; length: 16; J: TRBJ2-5; V: TRBV11-1
CDR3: CASSPEAASGNTIYF; DNA: TGTGCCAGCAGTCCGGAGGCAGCCTCTGGAAACACCATATATTTT; D: .; size: .; length: 15; J: TRBJ1-3; V: TRBV6-5
CDR3: CASRRSANYGYTF; DNA: TGTGCCAGCAGGCGATCTGCTAACTATGGCTACACCTTC; D: .; size: .; length: 13; J: TRBJ1-2; V: TRBV6-1
CDR3: CASSLALAPGETQYF; DNA: TGTGCCAGCAGCTTGGCCCTCGCCCCAGGGGAGACCCAGTACTTC; D: .; size: .; length: 15; J: TRBJ2-5; V: TRBV5-8
CDR3: CASSPGTGGPGEQFF; DNA: TGTGCCAGCTCACCCGGGACAGGGGGCCCAGGTGAGCAGTTCTTC; D: TRBD1; size: few; length: 15; J: TRBJ2-1; V: TRBV18
CDR3: CSVRISGRSREQYF; DNA: TGCAGCGTTAGGATCAGCGGGAGGTCTAGGGAGCAGTACTTC; D: TRBD2; size: .; length: 14; J: TRBJ2-7; V: TRBV29-1
CDR3: CASSLTNTEAFF; DNA: TGTGCCAGCAGCTTGACGAACACTGAAGCTTTCTTT; D: .; size: medium-sized; length: 12; J: TRBJ1-1; V: TRBV11-3
CDR3: CASTTITVGNTIYF; DNA: TGTGCCAGTACCACAATTACAGTTGGAAACACCATATATTTT; D: .; size: .; length: 14; J: TRBJ1-3; V: TRBV19
CDR3: CASRHGGNTGELLF; DNA: TGTGCCAGCAGGCACGGGGGGAACACCGGGGAGCTGCTTTTT; D: TRBD2; size: .; length: 14; J: TRBJ2-2; V: TRBV12-3/TRBV12-4
CDR3: CASSLPTNGSPLHF; DNA: TGTGCCAGCAGCCTTCCGACCAACGGTTCACCCCTCCACTTT; D: .; size: .; length: 14; J: TRBJ1-6; V: TRBV7-6
CDR3: CASSKGEGHGYTF; DNA: TGTGCCAGCAGCAAGGGGGAAGGCCATGGCTACACCTTC; D: .; size: few; length: 13; J: TRBJ1-2; V: TRBV27
CDR3: CSVGTSGRAGELFF; DNA: TGCAGCGTTGGGACTAGCGGGAGGGCCGGGGAGCTGTTTTTT; D: TRBD2; size: .; length: 14; J: TRBJ2-2; V: TRBV29-1
CDR3: CAWKTSTDTQYF; DNA: TGTGCCTGGAAAACTAGCACAGATACGCAGTATTTT; D: .; size: .; length: 12; J: TRBJ2-3; V: TRBV30
CDR3: CASSLVGQIGTEKLFF; DNA: TGTGCCAGCAGCTTAGTGGGCCAGATTGGGACTGAAAAACTGTTTTTT; D: .; size: .; length: 16; J: TRBJ1-4; V: TRBV13
CDR3: CASRPLPYHEQYF; DNA: TGTGCCTCCCGACCCCTCCCATACCACGAGCAGTACTTC; D: .; size: .; length: 13; J: TRBJ2-7; V: TRBV30
CDR3: CAWRIGTGRGYTF; DNA: TGTGCCTGGAGGATCGGGACAGGGCGAGGCTACACCTTC; D: TRBD1; size: once; length: 13; J: TRBJ1-2; V: TRBV30
CDR3: CASRQGHNYGYTF; DNA: TGTGCCAGCAGACAGGGACACAACTATGGCTACACCTTC; D: .; size: .; length: 13; J: TRBJ1-2; V: TRBV5-4
CDR3: CASSLGQGIRTKYF; DNA: TGTGCCAGCAGCTTGGGGCAGGGGATACGTACGAAGTACTTC; D: .; size: .; length: 14; J: TRBJ2-7; V: TRBV5-6
CDR3: CASSPRVGVGLSYNSPLHF; DNA: TGTGCCAGCTCACCGAGGGTCGGTGTGGGGCTCTCCTATAATTCACCCCTCCACTTT; D: .; size: .; length: 19; J: TRBJ1-6; V: TRBV18
CDR3: CASSYLGTGEKLFF; DNA: TGTGCCAGCAGTTACTTGGGAACTGGGGAAAAACTGTTTTTT; D: .; size: .; length: 14; J: TRBJ1-4; V: TRBV6-5
CDR3: CATSRLINQPQHF; DNA: TGTGCCACCAGCAGGTTAATCAATCAGCCCCAGCATTTT; D: .; size: few; length: 13; J: TRBJ1-5; V: TRBV15
CDR3: CASRRGQGPIGETQYF; DNA: TGTGCCAGCAGAAGAGGACAGGGGCCTATTGGGGAGACCCAGTACTTC; D: TRBD1; size: .; length: 16; J: TRBJ2-5; V: TRBV6-5
CDR3: CAISGMGLAGKETQYF; DNA: TGTGCCATCAGTGGTATGGGACTAGCGGGGAAGGAGACCCAGTACTTC; D: TRBD2; size: .; length: 16; J: TRBJ2-5; V: TRBV10-3
CDR3: CATSFGTSGGAWTDTQYF; DNA: TGTGCCACCAGCTTCGGGACTAGCGGGGGGGCCTGGACAGATACGCAGTATTTT; D: TRBD2; size: few; length: 18; J: TRBJ2-3; V: TRBV15
CDR3: CAWSVGRVSGNTIYF; DNA: TGTGCCTGGAGTGTAGGTCGGGTCAGTGGAAACACCATATATTTT; D: .; size: .; length: 15; J: TRBJ1-3; V: TRBV30
CDR3: CSVRTSGSYEQYF; DNA: TGCAGCGTCCGGACTAGCGGGAGTTACGAGCAGTACTTC; D: TRBD2; size: medium-sized; length: 13; J: TRBJ2-7; V: TRBV29-1
CDR3: CASSIPAGGVETQYF; DNA: TGTGCCAGTAGTATTCCAGCGGGAGGTGTGGAGACCCAGTACTTC; D: TRBD2; size: few; length: 15; J: TRBJ2-5; V: TRBV19
CDR3: CASSLSNSPLHF; DNA: TGCGCCAGCAGCCTATCTAATTCACCCCTCCACTTT; D: .; size: .; length: 12; J: TRBJ1-6; V: TRBV5-1
CDR3: CASSLMRTSGAKSASQYF; DNA: TGCGCCAGCAGTTTAATGCGGACTAGCGGAGCCAAGAGTGCATCCCAGTACTTC; D: TRBD2; size: few; length: 18; J: TRBJ2-5; V: TRBV5-1
CDR3: CSVAGEGTQYF; DNA: TGCAGCGTTGCAGGAGAAGGTACGCAGTATTTT; D: .; size: medium-sized; length: 11; J: TRBJ2-3; V: TRBV29-1
CDR3: CASSLFQANYGYTF; DNA: TGCGCCAGCAGCTTGTTTCAGGCTAACTATGGCTACACCTTC; D: .; size: .; length: 14; J: TRBJ1-2; V: TRBV5-1
CDR3: CAIKKREGTQYF; DNA: TGTGCCATCAAAAAGCGGGAGGGAACGCAGTATTTT; D: TRBD2; size: once; length: 12; J: TRBJ2-3; V: TRBV10-3
CDR3: CASSLEYTQYF; DNA: TGTGCCAGCAGCTTGGAATATACGCAGTATTTT; D: .; size: .; length: 11; J: TRBJ2-3; V: TRBV5-6
CDR3: CASSQTTAGGGNEQFF; DNA: TGTGCCAGCAGCCAAACCACAGCGGGGGGGGGCAATGAGCAGTTCTTC; D: TRBD2; size: .; length: 16; J: TRBJ2-1; V: TRBV7-6
CDR3: CAISQSTGNTEAFF; DNA: TGTGCCATCAGCCAATCGACGGGGAACACTGAAGCTTTCTTT; D: .; size: .; length: 14; J: TRBJ1-1; V: TRBV10-3
CDR3: CASSSTGNTEAFF; DNA: TGTGCCAGCAGCTCGACAGGTAACACTGAAGCTTTCTTT; D: .; size: few; length: 13; J: TRBJ1-1; V: TRBV11-3
CDR3: CASSPPGQRAPEAFF; DNA: TGTGCCAGCTCACCACCGGGACAGAGGGCACCTGAAGCTTTCTTT; D: TRBD1; size: .; length: 15; J: TRBJ1-1; V: TRBV18
CDR3: CASSPIQGNTEAFF; DNA: TGTGCCAGCTCACCGATACAAGGGAACACTGAAGCTTTCTTT; D: .; size: .; length: 14; J: TRBJ1-1; V: TRBV18
CDR3: CASSLVLGTYEQYF; DNA: TGCGCCAGCAGCTTGGTTTTGGGGACCTACGAGCAGTACTTC; D: .; size: few; length: 14; J: TRBJ2-7; V: TRBV5-1
CDR3: CASSWDIGTTDTQYF; DNA: TGTGCCAGCTCATGGGACATCGGGACCACAGATACGCAGTATTTT; D: .; size: .; length: 15; J: TRBJ2-3; V: TRBV18
CDR3: CASSTDRVGGYGYTF; DNA: TGTGCCAGTAGTACAGACAGGGTTGGCGGCTATGGCTACACCTTC; D: TRBD1; size: .; length: 15; J: TRBJ1-2; V: TRBV19
CDR3: CASTNEASGNTGELFF; DNA: TGTGCCAGCACCAACGAGGCTAGCGGGAACACCGGGGAGCTGTTTTTT; D: TRBD2; size: few; length: 16; J: TRBJ2-2; V: TRBV6-5
CDR3: CASYRKATPGYTF; DNA: TGCGCCAGTTACAGGAAAGCAACCCCTGGCTACACCTTC; D: .; size: .; length: 13; J: TRBJ1-2; V: TRBV5-1
CDR3: CASSSSIYEQYF; DNA: TGTGCCAGTAGTTCCTCGATCTACGAGCAGTACTTC; D: .; size: medium-sized; length: 12; J: TRBJ2-7; V: TRBV19
CDR3: CASSPVPDQPQHF; DNA: TGTGCCAGCAGCCCGGTTCCAGATCAGCCCCAGCATTTT; D: .; size: .; length: 13; J: TRBJ1-5; V: TRBV7-2
CDR3: CASEMDGLGTEAFF; DNA: TGCGCCAGCGAAATGGACGGACTGGGGACTGAAGCTTTCTTT; D: .; size: .; length: 14; J: TRBJ1-1; V: TRBV5-1